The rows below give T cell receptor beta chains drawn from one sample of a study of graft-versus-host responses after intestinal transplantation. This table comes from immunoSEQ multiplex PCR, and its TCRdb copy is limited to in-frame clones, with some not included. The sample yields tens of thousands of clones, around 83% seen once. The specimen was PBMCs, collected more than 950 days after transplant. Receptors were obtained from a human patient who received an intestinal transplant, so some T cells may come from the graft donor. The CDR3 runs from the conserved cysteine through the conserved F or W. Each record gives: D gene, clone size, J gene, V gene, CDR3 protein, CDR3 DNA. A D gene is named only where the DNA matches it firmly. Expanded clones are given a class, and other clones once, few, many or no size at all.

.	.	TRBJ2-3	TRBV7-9	CASSPAQGRTDTQYF	TGTGCCAGCAGCCCGGCACAGGGCCGCACAGATACGCAGTATTTT
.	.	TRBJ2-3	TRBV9	CASSVGDGVSTDTQYF	TGTGCCAGCAGCGTAGGGGACGGGGTTAGCACAGATACGCAGTATTTT
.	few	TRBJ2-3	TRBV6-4	CASSAAVGSDTQYF	TGTGCCAGCAGTGCCGCGGTAGGGTCAGATACGCAGTATTTT
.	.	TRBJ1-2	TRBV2	CASSEGGGYTF	TGTGCCAGCAGTGAGGGCGGAGGCTACACCTTC
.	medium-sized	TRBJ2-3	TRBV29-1	CSVEFPSGVGQYF	TGCAGCGTTGAATTTCCTTCAGGTGTCGGTCAGTATTTT
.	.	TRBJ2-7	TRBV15	CATSRDRRAFGVQYF	TGTGCCACCAGCAGAGACCGACGGGCGTTTGGCGTGCAGTACTTC
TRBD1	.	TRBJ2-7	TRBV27	CASSLFIGQGLTEQYF	TGTGCCAGCAGTTTATTTATAGGACAGGGGTTGACCGAGCAGTACTTC
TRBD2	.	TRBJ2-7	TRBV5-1	CASSPWGGGTSYEQYF	TGCGCCAGCAGCCCATGGGGCGGGGGGACCTCCTACGAGCAGTACTTC
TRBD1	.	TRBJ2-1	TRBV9	CASSDKDRGSSYNEQFF	TGTGCCAGCAGTGACAAGGACAGGGGGAGCTCCTACAATGAGCAGTTCTTC
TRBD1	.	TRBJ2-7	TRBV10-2	CASQGGPYEQYF	TGCGCCAGCCAAGGGGGCCCCTACGAGCAGTACTTC
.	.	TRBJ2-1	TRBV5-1	CASSLARGNEQFF	TGCGCCAGCAGCTTGGCCCGGGGGAATGAGCAGTTCTTC
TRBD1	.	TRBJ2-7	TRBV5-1	CASSSTRDSLYEQYF	TGCGCCAGCAGCTCCACCCGGGACAGCCTCTACGAGCAGTACTTC
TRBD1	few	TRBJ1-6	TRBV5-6	CASSLAAGGPNSPLHF	TGTGCCAGCAGCTTGGCGGCAGGGGGTCCTAATTCACCCCTCCACTTT
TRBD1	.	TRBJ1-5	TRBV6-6	CASSPGTGRFSQPQHF	TGTGCCAGCAGCCCCGGGACAGGGAGGTTTAGTCAGCCCCAGCATTTT
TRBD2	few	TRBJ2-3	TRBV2	CASSEWTSLDTQYF	TGTGCCAGCAGTGAATGGACTAGCCTGGATACGCAGTATTTT
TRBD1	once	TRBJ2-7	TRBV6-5	CASSYPGTARYEQYF	TGTGCCAGCAGTTACCCAGGGACAGCCCGCTACGAGCAGTACTTC
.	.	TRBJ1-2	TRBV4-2	CASSQVATGHDNYGYTF	TGTGCCAGCAGCCAAGTCGCTACGGGACACGATAACTATGGCTACACCTTC
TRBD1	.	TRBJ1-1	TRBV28	CASSIRQGYIAFF	TGTGCCAGCAGTATCCGACAGGGGTACATAGCTTTCTTT
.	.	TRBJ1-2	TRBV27	CASSPTGFGYTF	TGTGCCAGCAGTCCTACAGGGTTTGGCTACACCTTC
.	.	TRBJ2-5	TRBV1	CTSSQVPSGGAGGETQYF	TGCACCAGCAGCCAAGTTCCTAGCGGGGGGGCCGGAGGAGAGACCCAGTACTTC
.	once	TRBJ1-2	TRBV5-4	CASSYKGGSYGYTF	TGTGCCAGCAGCTATAAGGGGGGCAGCTATGGCTACACCTTC
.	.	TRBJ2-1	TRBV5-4	CASSLGQLQFF	TGTGCCAGCAGCTTGGGGCAACTACAGTTCTTC
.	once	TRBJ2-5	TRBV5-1	CASSLRQGRRETQYF	TGCGCCAGCAGCTTGCGGCAGGGAAGGCGAGAGACCCAGTACTTC
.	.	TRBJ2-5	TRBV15	CATSRDLRGFQETQYF	TGTGCCACCAGCAGAGACCTAAGGGGGTTCCAAGAGACCCAGTACTTC
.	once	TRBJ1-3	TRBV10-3	CAISEGGGNTIYF	TGTGCCATCAGTGAGGGGGGCGGAAACACCATATATTTT
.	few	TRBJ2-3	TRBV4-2	CASSQDPGGGDTQYF	TGTGCCAGCAGCCAAGATCCCGGGGGTGGAGATACGCAGTATTTT
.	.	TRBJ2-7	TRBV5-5	CASSNGAALREQYF	TGTGCCAGCAGCAACGGCGCAGCTCTTCGGGAGCAGTACTTC
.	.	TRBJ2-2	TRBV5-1	CATQTENTGELFF	TGCGCCACTCAGACAGAGAACACCGGGGAGCTGTTTTTT
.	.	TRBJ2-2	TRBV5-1	CASSLVMPGELFF	TGCGCCAGCAGCTTGGTGATGCCCGGGGAGCTGTTTTTT
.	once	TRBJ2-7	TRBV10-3	CAISMGERPYEQYF	TGTGCCATCAGTATGGGGGAGCGGCCCTACGAGCAGTACTTC
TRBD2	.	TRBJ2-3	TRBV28	CASSSYSSGGRTDTQYF	TGTGCCAGCAGTTCCTATTCTAGCGGGGGGCGCACAGATACGCAGTATTTT
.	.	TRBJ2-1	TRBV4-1	CASSQVGGQLGEQFF	TGCGCCAGCAGCCAAGTGGGGGGCCAATTGGGTGAGCAGTTCTTC
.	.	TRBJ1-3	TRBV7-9	CASSNPRQAGNTIYF	TGTGCCAGCAGCAACCCCCGACAGGCTGGAAACACCATATATTTT
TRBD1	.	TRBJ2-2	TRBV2	CASIKGDSPGELFF	TGTGCCAGCATCAAAGGGGACAGTCCCGGGGAGCTGTTTTTT
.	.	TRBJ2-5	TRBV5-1	CASSYSVGETQYF	TGCGCCAGCAGCTACTCAGTGGGAGAGACCCAGTACTTC
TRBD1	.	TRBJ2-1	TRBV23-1	CASSPPWTGGYNEQFF	TGCGCCAGCAGTCCACCTTGGACAGGGGGCTACAATGAGCAGTTCTTC
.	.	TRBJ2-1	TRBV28	CASSRGETYNEQFF	TGTGCCAGCAGTAGGGGGGAGACCTACAATGAGCAGTTCTTC
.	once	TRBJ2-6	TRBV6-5	CASSTRWAGANVLTF	TGTGCCAGCAGCACCCGGTGGGCTGGGGCCAACGTCCTGACTTTC
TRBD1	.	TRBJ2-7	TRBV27	CASSLWGQVEQYF	TGTGCCAGCAGTTTATGGGGACAGGTCGAGCAGTACTTC